These 23 T cell receptor beta chains came from one sample sequenced in a study of OX40 agonist ivuxolimab in advanced cancers. Generated by immunoSEQ multiplex PCR, the TCRdb table keeps only in-frame clones and is missing some. The sample contains 57,000 or so clones, around 83% of which appear only once. The starting material was CD4+ or CD8+ T cells sorted from blood, obtained in a trial of the OX40 agonist ivuxolimab. Receptors were obtained from an adult with an advanced solid tumor such as melanoma, head and neck, liver or kidney cancer.

The V gene is TRBV6-1, the J gene TRBJ2-1, with TRBD2 as a possible D gene (6 bases). The CDR3 has 17 residues. Germline V lookup: CDR1 MNHNS, CDR2 SASEGT. V lost 4 bases to trimming and J lost 6 bases, with 22 bases between them. The CDR3, as DNA: TGTGCCAGCAGTGGAGTATTGCGGAGGGACTCCCCCAATGAGCAGTTCTTC. Its protein is CASSGVLRRDSPNEQFF.

The chain has TRBV7-8 and TRBJ2-2; 8 nucleotides align to TRBD2. The CDR3 extends over 16 amino acids. The V gene's germline CDR1 is SGHVS and CDR2 FQNEAQ. The J segment lost 6 bases and the V segment lost 1 base, leaving 7 bases of the junction unmatched. The CDR3 nucleotides read TGTGCCAGCAGCTTAGGACGGACTAGCAGGTCCGGGGAGCTGTTTTTT. Its translation is CASSLGRTSRSGELFF.

The chain couples TRBV11-3 to TRBJ2-3, with 11 nucleotides matching TRBD2. V dropped 5 bases and J dropped 3; count of bases not matched to a gene: 7. Per the germline V gene, CDR1 is SGHNT and CDR2 is YENEEA. The CDR3 is 16 amino acids. The CDR3 DNA is TGTGCCAGCAGCCTACCTACTAGCGGGAGAACAGATACGCAGTATTTT. This gives the protein CASSLPTSGRTDTQYF.

This sequence joins TRBV7-9 and TRBJ2-1; 7 bases agree with TRBD2. The germline V gene has CDR1 SEHNR and CDR2 FQNEAQ (reference sequence). This CDR3 comprises 15 residues. The trim removed 4 bases at V and 3 bases at J, leaving 6 bases unmatched. The CDR3 is CASSWRDYRYNEQFF. CDR3 nucleotide sequence: TGTGCCAGCAGCTGGAGGGACTACCGCTACAATGAGCAGTTCTTC.

The chain carries TRBV7-2 and TRBJ1-3; the D is unclear. Germline loops: CDR1 SGHTA, CDR2 FQGNSA. V shed 3 bases and J shed 1 base, with 7 bases lying between them. CDR3 length: 14 residues. As DNA, the CDR3 is TGTGCCAGCAGCTTTTTAAAGTCTGGAAACACCATATATTTT. It specifies CASSFLKSGNTIYF.

This chain joins TRBV6-6 and TRBJ2-5; no reliable D call. V dropped 7 bases and J dropped 2 bases, with 8 bases sitting between them. CDR3 length: 12 amino acids. The germline V gene encodes CDR1 MNHNY and CDR2 SVGAGI (reference sequence). CDR3 sequence reads: CASNRPQETQYF. The CDR3 coding sequence is TGTGCCAGCAATCGACCGCAAGAGACCCAGTACTTC.

V and J are TRBV19 and TRBJ2-2, with 9 bases fitting TRBD2. From germline, CDR1 is LNHDA and CDR2 SQIVND (reference sequence). J lost 4 bases, V lost 6 bases, and 9 bases had no gene match. The CDR3 loop spans 16 amino acids. The CDR3 here is CASSLIAGAGTGELFF. The CDR3 bases are TGTGCCAGTAGCCTAATAGCGGGAGCCGGCACCGGGGAGCTGTTTTTT.

The rearrangement links TRBV5-1 to TRBJ2-5; D unclear. Germline V gives CDR1 SGHRS, CDR2 YFSETQ. Between the trimmed V and J ends, which lost 0 bases and 0 bases, there was a span of 3 bases. CDR3 length: 13 residues. This chain's CDR3 is CASSLANQETQYF. CDR3 DNA: TGCGCCAGCAGCTTGGCCAACCAAGAGACCCAGTACTTC.

This clone came up once. The rearrangement links TRBV7-9 to TRBJ2-7; D is possibly TRBD2 (5 bases). V was trimmed by 1 base and J by 1 base, leaving 14 bases between them. This CDR3 is 16 amino acids long. The germline V gene has CDR1 SEHNR and CDR2 FQNEAQ (reference sequence). CDR3 sequence reads: CASSLVASWVSYEQYF. The CDR3 nucleotides are TGTGCCAGCAGCTTAGTAGCGAGCTGGGTTTCCTACGAGCAGTACTTC. Variable domain in full (rest from reference TRBV7-9 and TRBJ2-7): DTGVSQNPRHKITKRGQNVTFRCDPISEHNRLYWYRQTLGQGPEFLTYFQNEAQLEKSRLLSDRFSAERPKGSFSTLEIQRTEQGDSAMYLCASSLVASWVSYEQYFGPGTRLTVT.

The rearrangement joins TRBV10-3 to TRBJ1-3, with a weak D call TRBD1 (6 bases). Germline CDR1 is ENHRY and CDR2 is SYGVKD. This CDR3 spans 14 amino acids. The ends were cut back, 6 bases at V and 4 bases at J, with 13 bases in the middle. The CDR3 loop is CAIRVNRDGNTIYF. The CDR3 bases are TGTGCCATCAGAGTAAACAGGGACGGAAACACCATATATTTT.

The chain couples TRBV11-3 to TRBJ2-4; D ambiguous. The CDR3 covers 15 residues. Trimming shortened V by 1 base and J by 7 bases, and 14 bases separated the two germline ends. Germline loops: CDR1 SGHNT, CDR2 YENEEA. The CDR3 coding sequence is TGTGCCAGCAGCTTAGGGGCCCCCCCTGGGAACATTCAGTACTTC. It codes for CASSLGAPPGNIQYF.

The chain links TRBV28 to TRBJ2-7; D is uncertain. V lost 10 bases and J lost 3, with 19 bases in between. The length of the CDR3 is 14 residues. Germline CDR1 MDHEN, CDR2 SYDVKM. The CDR3 bases are TGTGCCACCGACTCTCCGGAGCAGGTCTACGAGCAGTACTTC. Its translation is CATDSPEQVYEQYF.

The CDR3 loop is CASSYGQALSTDTQYF. The CDR3 nucleotides are TGTGCCAGCAGTTACGGGCAGGCCCTCTCCACAGATACGCAGTATTTT. This chain links TRBV6-6 with TRBJ2-3, with D hard to call. CDR1 is MNHNY and CDR2 is SVGAGI in the germline V gene (reference sequence). The CDR3 spans 16 residues. V was cut by 2 bases and J by 2 bases, with 14 bases left in between.

This chain uses TRBV21-1 with TRBJ2-7. TRBV21-1 is labeled a pseudogene. The CDR3 spans 14 residues. For the CDR3, the DNA is TGTGCCAGCAGCAGCGGTCGGGACCGGTACGAGCAGTACTTC. Amino acid sequence: CASSSGRDRYEQYF.

This chain uses TRBV28 with TRBJ2-6; unclear D gene. Germline loops: CDR1 MDHEN, CDR2 SYDVKM. Trimming shortened V by 6 bases and J by 2 bases, and 14 bases separated the two germline ends. This CDR3 is built from 16 residues. CDR3 sequence: CASRQTPDAGANVLTF. CDR3 in DNA: TGTGCCAGCAGACAGACTCCGGATGCTGGGGCCAACGTCCTGACTTTC.

The J gene is TRBJ1-5, the V gene TRBV7-8; the D gene is possibly TRBD1 (6 bases). Trimming pared 3 bases from V and 10 bases from J, leaving 13 bases between. This CDR3 region has 13 residues. Looked up from germline, CDR1 is SGHVS and CDR2 is FQNEAQ. The CDR3 DNA is TGTGCCAGCAGCTTGGACCGACAGGATCCCCAGCATTTT. Translation gives CASSLDRQDPQHF.

This clone was seen just once. This chain uses TRBV19 with TRBJ1-5; D is unclear. Germline lookup yields CDR1 LNHDA and CDR2 SQIVND (reference sequence). The ends were cut back, 7 bases at V and 5 bases at J, with 18 bases in the middle. The CDR3 sequence is 15 residues long. The CDR3 here is CASTRPKSTYQPQHF. The CDR3 region has the DNA TGTGCCAGTACCCGCCCCAAAAGTACCTATCAGCCCCAGCATTTT.

The sample holds a few counts of this clone. The chain has TRBV4-1 and TRBJ1-3; no firm D call. Trimming stripped 0 bases from V and 0 bases from J, with 6 bases between. The CDR3 spans 15 residues. The germline CDR1 and CDR2 sequences are MGHRA and YSYEKL. CDR3 in DNA: TGCGCCAGCAGCCAAGAAGGATCCTCTGGAAACACCATATATTTT. Translation: CASSQEGSSGNTIYF.

The chain uses TRBV5-1 and TRBJ2-7, with unresolved D. The V and J ends lost 1 base and 6 bases respectively, with 20 bases between them. CDR1 is SGHRS, CDR2 YFSETQ, per germline. This CDR3 comprises 16 residues. DNA of the CDR3: TGCGCCAGCAGCTTGTCGCCAGGCCTAAGCGCGAGCGAGCAGTACTTC. This codes for CASSLSPGLSASEQYF.

The chain combines TRBV2 with TRBJ2-5; D is undetermined. The CDR3 length is 12 residues. In germline, CDR1 is SNHLY, CDR2 FYNNEI. Trimming pared 5 bases from V and 5 bases from J, leaving 9 bases between. The CDR3 is CASSQPPETQYF. The DNA for the CDR3 is TGTGCCAGCAGTCAACCTCCCGAGACCCAGTACTTC.

The chain uses TRBV7-9 and TRBJ2-1, with TRBD1 matching over 8 bases. Germline loops: CDR1 SEHNR, CDR2 FQNEAQ (reference sequence). The CDR3 contains 19 residues. The ends lost 3 bases at V and 2 bases at J; junction bases unmatched: 15. The CDR3 is CASSLSGRTKQGAYNEQFF. CDR3 nucleotide sequence: TGTGCCAGCAGCTTGTCTGGCCGGACGAAACAGGGGGCCTACAATGAGCAGTTCTTC.

The J gene is TRBJ2-1, the V gene TRBV6-5, with D possibly matching TRBD1 (7 bases). Germline lookup yields CDR1 MNHEY and CDR2 SVGAGI. V lost 2 bases and J lost 7, with 18 bases in between. The CDR3 covers 16 residues. CDR3 nucleotide sequence: TGTGCCAGCAGTTACACTAGCCTTAGGGGGCAAAATGAGCAGTTCTTC. It encodes CASSYTSLRGQNEQFF.

This clone was recorded only once. The gene calls are TRBV18 and TRBJ2-7; 7 positions agree with TRBD1. Germline V gives CDR1 KGHSH, CDR2 LQKENI. V trimming: 6 bases; J trimming: 2 bases; junction bases outside the gene matches: 28. The CDR3 runs to 21 residues. Written as DNA, the CDR3 is TGTGCCAGCTCGCCCAAACTTGCGACGGGACAGACAGAGCGGACCGCCTACGAGCAGTACTTC. Amino acids: CASSPKLATGQTERTAYEQYF. The full variable domain, rest sourced from reference TRBV18 and TRBJ2-7, is NAGVMQNPRHLVRRRGQEARLRCSPMKGHSHVYWYRQLPEEGLKFMVYLQKENIIDESGMPKERFSAEFPKEGPSILRIQQVVRGDSAAYFCASSPKLATGQTERTAYEQYFGPGTRLTVT.